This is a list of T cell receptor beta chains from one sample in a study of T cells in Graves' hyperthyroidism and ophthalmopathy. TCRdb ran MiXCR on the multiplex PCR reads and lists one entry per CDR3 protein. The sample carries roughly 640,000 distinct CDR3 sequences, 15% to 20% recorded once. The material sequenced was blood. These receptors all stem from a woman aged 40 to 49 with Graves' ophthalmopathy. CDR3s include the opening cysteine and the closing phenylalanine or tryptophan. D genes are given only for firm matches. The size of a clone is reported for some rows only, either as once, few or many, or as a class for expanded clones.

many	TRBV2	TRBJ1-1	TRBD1	CASSGDRGRNTEAFF	TGTGCCAGCAGTGGGGACAGGGGAAGGAACACTGAAGCTTTCTTT
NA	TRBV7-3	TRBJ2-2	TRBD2	CASSPFSGGNTGELFF	TGCGCCAGCAGCCCATTTAGCGGGGGCAACACCGGGGAGCTGTTTTTT
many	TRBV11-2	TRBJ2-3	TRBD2	CASNRAGTSTDTQYF	TGTGCCAGCAATAGAGCGGGGACTAGCACAGATACGCAGTATTTT
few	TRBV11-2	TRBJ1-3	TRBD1	CASSVTTGTGNTIYF	TGTGCCAGCAGCGTAACGACAGGGACAGGAAACACCATATATTTT
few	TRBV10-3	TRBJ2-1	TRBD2	CAIGTSGGQGEQFF	TGTGCCATCGGGACTAGCGGGGGGCAGGGTGAGCAGTTCTTC
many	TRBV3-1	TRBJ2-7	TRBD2	CASSHTAGLATEQYF	TGTGCCAGCAGCCATACGGCTGGACTAGCAACCGAGCAGTACTTC
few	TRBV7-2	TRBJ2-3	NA	CASSPTLGDTQYF	TGTGCCAGCAGCCCGACTTTGGGAGATACGCAGTATTTT
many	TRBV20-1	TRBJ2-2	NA	CSARSWTGNTGELFF	TGCAGTGCTAGGTCTTGGACTGGGAACACCGGGGAGCTGTTTTTT
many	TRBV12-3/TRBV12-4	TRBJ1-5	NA	CASNRDDNQPQHF	TGTGCCAGCAACAGGGACGACAATCAGCCCCAGCATTTT
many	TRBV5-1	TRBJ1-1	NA	CASSLAQGMNTEAFF	TGCGCCAGCAGCTTGGCGCAGGGTATGAACACTGAAGCTTTCTTT
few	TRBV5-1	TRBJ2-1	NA	CASSPDDYSYNEQFF	TGCGCCAGCAGCCCGGATGATTACTCCTACAATGAGCAGTTCTTC
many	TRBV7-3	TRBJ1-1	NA	CASSRSPGNTEAFF	TGTGCCAGCAGCCGGTCCCCTGGGAACACTGAAGCTTTCTTT
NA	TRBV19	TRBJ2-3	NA	CASRENTDTQYF	TGTGCCAGTAGGGAGAACACAGATACGCAGTATTTT
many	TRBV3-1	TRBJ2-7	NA	CASSHRGASEQYF	TGTGCCAGCAGCCATAGGGGAGCGAGCGAGCAGTACTTC
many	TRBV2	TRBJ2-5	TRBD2	CASRTEAGGIVETQYF	TGTGCCAGCAGAACCGAAGCGGGAGGGATTGTGGAGACCCAGTACTTC